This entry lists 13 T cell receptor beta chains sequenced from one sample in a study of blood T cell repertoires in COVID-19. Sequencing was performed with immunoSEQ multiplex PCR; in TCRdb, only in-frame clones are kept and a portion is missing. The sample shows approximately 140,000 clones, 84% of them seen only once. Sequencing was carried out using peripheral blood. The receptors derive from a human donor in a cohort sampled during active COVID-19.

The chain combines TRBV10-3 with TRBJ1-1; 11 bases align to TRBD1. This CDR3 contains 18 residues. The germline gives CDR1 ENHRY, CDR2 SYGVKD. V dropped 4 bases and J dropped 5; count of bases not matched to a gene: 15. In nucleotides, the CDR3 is TGTGCCATCAGTGCCTCCGGGACAGGGGGGACGGTAGGGACTGAAGCTTTCTTT. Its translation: CAISASGTGGTVGTEAFF.

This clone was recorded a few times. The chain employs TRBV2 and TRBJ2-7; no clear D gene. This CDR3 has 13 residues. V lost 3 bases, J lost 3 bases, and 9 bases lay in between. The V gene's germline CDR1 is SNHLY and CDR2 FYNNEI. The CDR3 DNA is TGTGCCAGCAGTGAGATCCTGCGCTACGAGCAGTACTTC. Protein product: CASSEILRYEQYF. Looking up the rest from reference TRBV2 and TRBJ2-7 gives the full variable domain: EPEVTQTPSHQVTQMGQEVILRCVPISNHLYFYWYRQILGQKVEFLVSFYNNEISEKSEIFDDQFSVERPDGSNFTLKIRSTKLEDSAMYFCASSEILRYEQYFGPGTRLTVT.

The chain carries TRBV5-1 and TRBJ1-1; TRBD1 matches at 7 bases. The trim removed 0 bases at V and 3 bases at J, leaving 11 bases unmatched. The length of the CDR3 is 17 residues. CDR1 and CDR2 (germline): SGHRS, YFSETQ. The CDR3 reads CASSLDSTGTYYTEAFF. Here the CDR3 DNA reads TGCGCCAGCAGCTTGGATTCGACAGGGACGTATTACACTGAAGCTTTCTTT.

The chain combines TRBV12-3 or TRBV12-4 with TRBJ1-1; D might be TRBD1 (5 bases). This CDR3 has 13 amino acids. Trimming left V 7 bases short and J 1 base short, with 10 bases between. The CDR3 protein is CASTPTGNTEAFF. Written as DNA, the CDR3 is TGTGCCAGCACCCCAACAGGGAACACTGAAGCTTTCTTT.

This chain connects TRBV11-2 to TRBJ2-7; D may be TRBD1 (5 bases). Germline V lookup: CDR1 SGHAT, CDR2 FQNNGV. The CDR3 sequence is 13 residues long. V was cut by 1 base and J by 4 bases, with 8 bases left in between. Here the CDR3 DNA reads TGTGCCAGCAGCTTAGCCAGGGATTACGAGCAGTACTTC. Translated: CASSLARDYEQYF.

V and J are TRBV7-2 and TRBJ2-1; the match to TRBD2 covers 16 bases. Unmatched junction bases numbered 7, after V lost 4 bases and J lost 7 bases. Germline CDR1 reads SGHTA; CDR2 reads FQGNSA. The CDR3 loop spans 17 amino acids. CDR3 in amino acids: CASSYPGLAGGLNEQFF. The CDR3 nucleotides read TGTGCCAGCAGCTACCCGGGACTAGCGGGGGGGTTAAATGAGCAGTTCTTC. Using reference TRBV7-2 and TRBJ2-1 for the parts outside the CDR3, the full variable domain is GAGVSQSPSNKVTEKGKDVELRCDPISGHTALYWYRQSLGQGLEFLIYFQGNSAPDKSGLPSDRFSAERTGGSVSTLTIQRTQQEDSAVYLCASSYPGLAGGLNEQFFGPGTRLTVL.

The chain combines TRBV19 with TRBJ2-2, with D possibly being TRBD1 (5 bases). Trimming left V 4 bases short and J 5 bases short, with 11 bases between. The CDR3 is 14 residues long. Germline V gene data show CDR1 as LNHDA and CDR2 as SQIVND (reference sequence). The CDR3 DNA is TGTGCCAGTAGTACCAGGGTGTCGACCGGGGAGCTGTTTTTT. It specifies CASSTRVSTGELFF.

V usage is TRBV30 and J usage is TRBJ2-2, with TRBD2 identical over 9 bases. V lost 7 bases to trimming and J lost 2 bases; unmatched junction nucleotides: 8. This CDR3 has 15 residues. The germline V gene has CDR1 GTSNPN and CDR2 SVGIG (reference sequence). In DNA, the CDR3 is TGTGCCTTATATCGCGGGGGGGGCAACACCGGGGAGCTGTTTTTT. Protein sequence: CALYRGGGNTGELFF.

DNA of the CDR3: TGTGCCAGCAGCTTCTCCGGGACTAGCGGAGAGACCCAGTACTTC. Residues: CASSFSGTSGETQYF. V is TRBV11-2 and J is TRBJ2-5; TRBD2 aligns across 11 bases. Unmatched junction bases numbered 4, after V lost 3 bases and J lost 4 bases. This CDR3 is built from 15 residues. Germline CDR1 reads SGHAT; CDR2 reads FQNNGV.

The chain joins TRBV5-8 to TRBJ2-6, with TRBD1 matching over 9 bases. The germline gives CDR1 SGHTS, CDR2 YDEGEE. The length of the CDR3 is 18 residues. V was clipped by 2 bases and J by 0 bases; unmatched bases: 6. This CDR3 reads CASSLFTGGNSGANVLTF. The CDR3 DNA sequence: TGTGCCAGCAGCTTATTCACAGGGGGCAACTCTGGGGCCAACGTCCTGACTTTC. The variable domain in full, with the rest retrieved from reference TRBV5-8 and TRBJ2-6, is EAGVTQSPTHLIKTRGQQATLRCSPISGHTSVYWYQQALGLGLQFLLWYDEGEERNRGNFPPRFSGRQFPNYSSELNVNALELEDSALYLCASSLFTGGNSGANVLTFGAGSRLTVL.

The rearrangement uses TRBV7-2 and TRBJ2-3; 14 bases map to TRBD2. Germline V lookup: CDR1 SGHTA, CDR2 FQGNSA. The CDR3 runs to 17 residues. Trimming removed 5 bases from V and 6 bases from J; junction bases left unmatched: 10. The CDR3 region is CASSLRLAGGPGDTQYF. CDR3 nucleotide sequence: TGTGCCAGCAGCCTCCGACTAGCGGGGGGGCCGGGGGATACGCAGTATTTT.

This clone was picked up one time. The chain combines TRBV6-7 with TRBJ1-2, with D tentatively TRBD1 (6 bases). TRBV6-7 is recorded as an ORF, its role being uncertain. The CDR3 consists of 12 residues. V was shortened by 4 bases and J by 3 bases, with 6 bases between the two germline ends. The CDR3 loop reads CASSSGDYGYTF. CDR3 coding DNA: TGTGCCAGCAGTTCAGGGGACTATGGCTACACCTTC.

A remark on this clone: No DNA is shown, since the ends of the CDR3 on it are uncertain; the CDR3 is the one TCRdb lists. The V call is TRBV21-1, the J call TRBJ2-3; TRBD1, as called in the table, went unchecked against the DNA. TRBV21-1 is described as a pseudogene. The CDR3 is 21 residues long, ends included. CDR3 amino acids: CASPANWGQGAVGASTDTQYF.